Below, 8 T cell receptor beta chains from the same sample are listed, as sequenced in a study of blood T cell repertoires in COVID-19. The method was immunoSEQ multiplex PCR; TCRdb's version includes in-frame clones alone and lacks a portion of them. The table records about 150,000 clones, 70% to 90% of them present only once. Sequencing was performed on peripheral blood. These receptors were taken from a human donor with acute or convalescent COVID-19. The donor label of this sample is uncertain.

The chain employs TRBV7-2 and TRBJ2-7; D is possibly TRBD2 (6 bases). The CDR3 is 14 amino acids. CDR1 and CDR2 (germline): SGHTA, FQGNSA. V lost 5 bases, J lost 1 base, and 12 bases lay in between. CDR3 in amino acids: CASSQRRDSYEQYF. Written as DNA, the CDR3 is TGTGCCAGCAGCCAGCGGAGGGATTCCTACGAGCAGTACTTC.

This clone was counted between two and nine times. The chain links TRBV30 to TRBJ1-5; D might be TRBD1 (5 bases). V lost 4 bases to trimming and J lost 3 bases, with 10 bases between them. From germline, CDR1 is GTSNPN and CDR2 SVGIG (reference sequence). CDR3 length equals 13 residues. The CDR3 here is CAWNGGDNQPQHF. Written as DNA, the CDR3 is TGTGCCTGGAACGGGGGAGACAATCAGCCCCAGCATTTT.

This clone has only one observation. This chain joins TRBV14 and TRBJ2-5; TRBD2 aligns across 11 bases. This CDR3 is built from 17 residues. V lost 4 bases to trimming and J lost 1 base; unmatched junction nucleotides: 8. CDR1 SGHDN and CDR2 FVKESK come from the germline V gene. The CDR3 DNA follows: TGTGCCAGCAGCCGATTAACCGGACTAGCGGGCCAAGAGACCCAGTACTTC. It codes for CASSRLTGLAGQETQYF.

The chain has TRBV5-6 and TRBJ2-7; 7 nucleotides align to TRBD1. Germline values: CDR1 SGHDT, CDR2 YYEEEE. This CDR3 has 14 residues. J lost 2 bases, V lost 0 bases, and 2 bases had no gene match. The CDR3 loop reads CASSLGDSTYEQYF. CDR3 coding DNA: TGTGCCAGCAGCTTGGGGGACAGCACCTACGAGCAGTACTTC.

The V call is TRBV6-5, the J call TRBJ1-5, with D possibly being TRBD1 (6 bases). This CDR3 has 14 amino acids. The germline V and J ends were trimmed by 7 bases and 0 bases, with 10 bases remaining between them. Germline-derived CDR1 and CDR2 are MNHEY and SVGAGI. The CDR3 DNA reads TGTGCCAGCACTAGGGACAATAGCAATCAGCCCCAGCATTTT. It specifies CASTRDNSNQPQHF.

CDR3 DNA sequence: TGCGCCAGCAGCTTGGCCCGGGTAGGGGCAGGTTCACCCCTCCACTTT. Its protein product is CASSLARVGAGSPLHF. V gene TRBV5-1 combines with J gene TRBJ1-6; D may be TRBD1 (5 bases). Trimming left V 0 bases short and J 9 bases short, with 16 bases between. This CDR3 spans 16 amino acids. Germline CDR1 SGHRS, CDR2 YFSETQ.

The chain has TRBV7-3 and TRBJ2-1; 11 bases are a match to TRBD2. V lost 1 base, J lost 7 bases, and 12 bases stayed unmatched. CDR3 length: 18 residues. Germline loops: CDR1 SGHTA, CDR2 FQGTGA. CDR3 nucleotide sequence: TGTGCCAGCAGCTTAATGCCTGATGAGCTAGCGGGAGGTAATGAGCAGTTCTTC. Amino acid sequence: CASSLMPDELAGGNEQFF.

This chain uses TRBV24-1 with TRBJ2-5, with 8 bases that match TRBD2. The CDR3 covers 18 residues. J was trimmed by 1 base and V by 3 bases; bases with no gene match: 12. Germline CDR1 KGHDR, CDR2 SFDVKD. CDR3 nucleotides: TGTGCCACCAGTGATCCCCGGAGGGAGGCGGGGGGCCAAGAGACCCAGTACTTC. This codes for CATSDPRREAGGQETQYF.